Listed here are 15 T cell receptor beta chains from one sample, sequenced in a study of vaccination and CD4 T cells after COVID-19 (dated by TCRdb to between 2021 and 2022). The treatment or condition tag for this specimen amounts to: roughly ten-day PBMC culture with coronavirus spike peptide pools or control peptides (ViraFEST assay). No antigens are known for them. Libraries were made using PCR. Sequencer: Illumina iSeq 100. TCR sequencing of DNA from cultured CD4+ T cells used the Oncomine TCR Beta short-read assay at the Johns Hopkins FTIC core. The raw public reads went through TCRdb reprocessing: fastp at Q25, MiXCR clone calling, in-frame beta chains kept. Here each entry gathers all rows of one CDR3 protein and keeps the most common genes and DNA. The sample data list around 8,300 distinct CDR3 sequences, and over 45% of these were observed just once. The leading ten clones occupy 15% to 20% of the sample.

Sequenced material: CD4+ T cells from blood, cultured in vitro. Every receptor here comes from a human donor who had recovered from COVID-19.

The rearrangement uses TRBV12-3 or TRBV12-4 and TRBJ1-2, with D unresolved. With 3 bases removed from V and 4 bases from J, the gap between germline ends came to 18 bases. The CDR3 contains 16 residues. The CDR3 reads CASSLSIAVKPYGYTF. The CDR3, as DNA: TGTGCCAGCAGTTTGAGTATTGCAGTGAAACCCTATGGCTACACCTTC.

There are a few counts of this clonotype. This chain joins TRBV30 and TRBJ1-5, with no clear D. CDR3 length: 13 amino acids. CDR1 and CDR2 from the germline V gene are GTSNPN and SVGIG (reference sequence). V was shortened by 0 bases and J by 6 bases, with 9 bases between the two germline ends. The CDR3 loop is CAWSVQIGQPQHF. In nucleotides, the CDR3 is TGTGCCTGGAGTGTGCAGATTGGTCAGCCCCAGCATTTT.

This clonotype occurred a few times. J is TRBJ1-2 and V is TRBV6-2 or TRBV6-3, with D perhaps TRBD1 (5 bases). Trimming took off 6 bases at V and 8 bases at J, with 19 bases between the two ends. The CDR3 runs 14 residues. CDR1 is MNHEY and CDR2 is SVGEGT in the germline V gene. The DNA for the CDR3 is TGTGCCAGCAGGATTGCAGGGCCATTTTCGGGCTACACCTTC. Protein product: CASRIAGPFSGYTF.

J is TRBJ1-5 and V is TRBV6-1, with D tentatively TRBD1 (5 bases). From germline, CDR1 is MNHNS and CDR2 SASEGT. The CDR3 runs 13 residues. V shed 6 bases and J shed 5 bases, with 11 bases lying between them. This CDR3 is CASRPQGYQPQHF. CDR3 bases: TGTGCCAGCAGACCTCAGGGATATCAGCCCCAGCATTTT.

This sequence joins TRBV18 and TRBJ1-4; D may be TRBD1 (5 bases). The V and J ends lost 3 bases and 4 bases respectively, with 15 bases between them. Germline CDR1 and CDR2: KGHSH and LQKENI. The CDR3 covers 16 residues. The DNA of the CDR3 is TGTGCCAGCTCACCCGGAACGGCAGGGTTTAATGAAAAACTGTTTTTT. Its protein product is CASSPGTAGFNEKLFF.

This clonotype was detected a few times. The chain uses TRBV15 and TRBJ2-5; D might be TRBD1 or TRBD2, each matching 5 bases. Germline CDR1 reads LNHNV; CDR2 reads YYDKDF (reference sequence). This CDR3 region has 14 residues. V was pared by 6 bases and J by 3 bases, with 14 bases between. The CDR3 protein is CATSGWDGEETQYF. CDR3 coding DNA: TGTGCCACCAGTGGGTGGGACGGTGAAGAGACCCAGTACTTC.

The chain combines TRBV7-2 with TRBJ1-1; 7 nucleotides agree with TRBD1. This CDR3 comprises 15 residues. Germline V CDR1 and CDR2: SGHTA, FQGNSA. J was trimmed by 0 bases and V by 4 bases; bases with no gene match: 5. CDR3 residues: CASSSATGMNTEAFF. DNA for the CDR3: TGTGCCAGCAGCTCCGCGACAGGGATGAACACTGAAGCTTTCTTT.

The chain employs TRBV7-2 and TRBJ1-4, with D possibly TRBD1 on 6 matching bases. The CDR3 is 15 amino acids. The germline V gene has CDR1 SGHTA and CDR2 FQGNSA. The germline V and J ends were trimmed by 1 base and 8 bases, with 14 bases remaining between them. The CDR3 region is CASSLEPGTPEKLFF. DNA for the CDR3: TGTGCCAGCAGCTTAGAACCAGGGACACCAGAAAAACTGTTTTTT.

This clonotype was found a few times. The chain uses TRBV11-2 and TRBJ1-6, with D hard to call. Germline V gene data show CDR1 as SGHAT and CDR2 as FQNNGV. The ends were cut back, 6 bases at V and 7 bases at J, with 13 bases in the middle. The CDR3 is made up of 14 amino acids. The CDR3 nucleotides are TGTGCCAGCAGTCAGACCGACCAGAATTCACCCCTCCACTTT. Translation: CASSQTDQNSPLHF.

The V gene is TRBV9, the J gene TRBJ2-1, with 10 bases matching TRBD2. The junction had 2 bases not matched to a gene; V was cut back by 3 bases and J by 2 bases. This CDR3 contains 15 residues. Germline V lookup: CDR1 SGDLS, CDR2 YYNGEE. CDR3 in amino acids: CASSASGRAYNEQFF. CDR3 in DNA: TGTGCCAGCAGCGCTAGCGGGAGAGCCTACAATGAGCAGTTCTTC.

This clonotype showed up just once. This chain joins TRBV6-1 and TRBJ1-5; D call uncertain. The ends were cut back, 4 bases at V and 7 bases at J, with 11 bases in the middle. The CDR3 loop spans 13 amino acids. In germline, CDR1 is MNHNS, CDR2 SASEGT. The CDR3 sequence: CASSVLALQPQHF. The CDR3 DNA is TGTGCCAGCAGTGTCCTTGCCTTACAGCCCCAGCATTTT.

The CDR3 sequence: CSARAPSGRANEQFF. Here the CDR3 DNA reads TGCAGTGCTAGAGCCCCTAGCGGGAGGGCTAATGAGCAGTTCTTC. The genes are TRBV20-1 and TRBJ2-1; 12 nucleotides align to TRBD2. This CDR3 region has 15 residues. V was clipped by 1 base and J by 7 bases; unmatched bases: 5. Germline CDR1 is DFQATT and CDR2 is SNEGSKA (reference sequence).

This clonotype was picked up a small number of times. J is TRBJ1-2 and V is TRBV7-3; TRBD1 matches 7 bases. Germline CDR1 reads SGHTA; CDR2 reads FQGTGA. With V trimmed by 6 bases and J by 8 bases, 9 bases remained unmatched. This CDR3 contains 13 residues. Here the CDR3 DNA reads TGTGCCAGCAGTAAGACAGGGCTTGAGGGCTACACCTTC. Protein sequence: CASSKTGLEGYTF. The variable domain in full, with the rest retrieved from reference TRBV7-3 and TRBJ1-2, is GAGVSQTPSNKVTEKGKYVELRCDPISGHTALYWYRQSLGQGPEFLIYFQGTGAADDSGLPNDRFFAVRPEGSVSTLKIQRTERGDSAVYLCASSKTGLEGYTFGSGTRLTVV.

The V call is TRBV6-2 or TRBV6-3, the J call TRBJ1-1, with a tentative D call TRBD1 (5 bases). Germline V gene lookup returns CDR1 MNHEY and CDR2 SVGEGT. This CDR3 has 13 residues. Trimming left V 7 bases short and J 8 bases short, with 17 bases between. CDR3: CASTSLGSGEAFF. CDR3 bases: TGTGCCAGCACCTCCCTCGGATCAGGGGAAGCTTTCTTT.

The chain carries TRBV6-2 or TRBV6-3 and TRBJ1-1; D perhaps matches TRBD1 (5 bases). Germline V CDR1 and CDR2: MNHEY, SVGEGT. The CDR3 loop spans 15 amino acids. V lost 6 bases, J lost 5 bases, and 19 bases lay in between. The CDR3 loop reads CASREPGTPKTEAFF. DNA for the CDR3: TGTGCCAGCAGGGAGCCGGGGACTCCCAAAACTGAAGCTTTCTTT.